The sequence of this TCR beta chain was determined in a study of blood T cell repertoires in COVID-19 (TCRdb year 2020). Regarding the study in general: The collaborator samples originated in the United States, Italy and Spain and spanned the acute and convalescent phases of COVID-19. The material from the prospective study consisted of cDNA or gDNA derived from T cells, B-cell-depleted T cells, or PBMCs. Subjects who had been exposed to COVID-19, were actively infected with it, or had recovered from it provided the deeply sampled blood TCRbeta repertoires that made up the dataset. The repertoires were made available in a free public database intended to serve as a resource for research on the immune response to SARS-CoV-2. The samples were drawn from two sources: the first 160 participants of the ongoing ImmuneRACE study, and over 950 subjects contributed by 6 global collaborators. A de-identified subject ID, COVID-19 status, age in years and sex were almost always included in the sample metadata. Where HLA class I and class II types were available, the types were taken from metadata supplied by the sample provider, not from assay-based typing.

The immunoSEQ Assay, a bias-controlled multiplex PCR, was used to amplify TCRbeta CDR3 regions from genomic DNA. The authors' analysis ran thus. Within the assay, amplification of reference gene primers was used to estimate how many nucleated cells each sample contained. Sequence reads were collapsed and filtered to measure the absolute abundance of every unique TCRbeta CDR3 rearrangement. Productive Simpson clonality was computed per sample as the square root of Simpson's diversity index over productive rearrangements. TCRdb provides this immuneACCESS table in a form limited to in-frame rearrangements. Some clones are lacking; in checked studies, under half of them reflect an unresolved V gene, and why the rest are absent is not known. V and J calls and clone size come straight from that table; D and trimming were deduced from the DNA. The sample includes about 100,000 clones, with more than 75% observed a single time. The ten biggest clones cover 10% to 15% of the sample.

The collaborating institutions used their own protocols to collect whole blood in K2EDTA tubes. For TCRbeta analysis, collaborators shipped samples in one of three forms: frozen whole blood, isolated PBMCs, or DNA extracted from either of those sample types. On this clone: The target of this receptor is not known. Base qualities are not at hand, and no much larger clone is one base apart.

Here V drops 5 bases and J drops 2 bases, and the junction holds 4 bases not matched to any gene. The germline V gene yields LGHNT for CDR1 and FRNRAP for CDR2. The CDR3 contains 14 residues, cysteine and phenylalanine counted. This entry keeps only the CDR3 DNA: 42 bases, framed from base 1. Here is what the overall study found, with its caveats: Clinical and demographic metadata were provided uncurated, with the amount varying by source and participant.

The sequence derives from a human donor in a cohort sampled during active COVID-19. The chain is assembled from TRBV12-5 and TRBJ1-2; 8 central bases correspond to TRBD1. The sequenced material came from peripheral blood. The sequence in DNA is TGTGCTAGTGGTCCCGGACAGGGAAACTATGGCTACACCTTC. Its translation reads: CASGPGQGNYGYTF.